These T cell receptor beta chains were read from a single sample in a study of T cell responses to AZD1222 COVID-19 vaccine. Data came from immunoSEQ multiplex PCR; TCRdb stores just in-frame clones and leaves some out. The top ten clones hold around 9% of a sample with 85,000 to 130,000 clones, over 75% of them seen once. The source material was peripheral blood, sampled on day 0 of AZD1222 vaccination. The origin of the receptors is an adult in good health. The CDR3 runs from the conserved cysteine through the conserved F or W. Fields, in order: CDR3 DNA, CDR3 protein, D gene, J gene, V gene, clone size. The D gene is left open where the match is weak. Rows give clone size only sometimes, using once, few, many, or a class for an expanded clone.

TGTGCCAGCTCACCTGACCAGAATAGCAATCAGCCCCAGCATTTT CASSPDQNSNQPQHF NA TRBJ1-5 TRBV18 once
TGTGCCAGCAGTGAATACAGCGCCAGGGCCCAGTACTTC CASSEYSARAQYF NA TRBJ2-5 TRBV25-1 NA
TGCAGTGCTGTACAGGGATACGAGCAGTACTTC CSAVQGYEQYF NA TRBJ2-7 TRBV20-1 NA
TGTGCCAGTAGTATTGGTGACAGAGGTGAAAAACTGTTTTTT CASSIGDRGEKLFF NA TRBJ1-4 TRBV19 NA
TGTGCCAGTAGGGGGTACACTGAAGCTTTCTTT CASRGYTEAFF NA TRBJ1-1 TRBV28 NA
TGCGCCAGCAGCTTGGTCGGCTCTGGAAACACCATATATTTT CASSLVGSGNTIYF NA TRBJ1-3 TRBV5-1 NA
TGCGCCAGCAGCAAAGGGGGGCGTAGCAATCAGCCCCAGCATTTT CASSKGGRSNQPQHF NA TRBJ1-5 TRBV4-1 NA
TGTGCCAGCTCTCCGACTAGCGGGGGCTGGGAGCTGTTTTTT CASSPTSGGWELFF TRBD2 TRBJ2-2 TRBV11-2 NA
TGTGCCAGCAGCGGCCGGACAGGGAGCTCTGGCTACACCTTC CASSGRTGSSGYTF TRBD1 TRBJ1-2 TRBV7-2 NA
TGTGCCAGCAGCCAAGGAAGGGCAGGGGGGGCCAACGTCCTGACTTTC CASSQGRAGGANVLTF NA TRBJ2-6 TRBV3-1/TRBV3-2 NA
TGTGCCAGCAGCTTAGGCCCCGGGACCTCCGGCTACACCTTC CASSLGPGTSGYTF NA TRBJ1-2 TRBV7-2 NA
TGCCCCAGCAGCTTGGGGGGACAGGGGGCTCAGGAGCAGTACTTC CPSSLGGQGAQEQYF TRBD1 TRBJ2-7 TRBV5-1 NA
TGTGCCAGCTCACCCTCGGGGGGTCAGCCCCAGCATTTT CASSPSGGQPQHF NA TRBJ1-5 TRBV18 NA
TGTGCCAGCAGCTTAGGTGGGAGCACCGGGGAGCTGTTTTTT CASSLGGSTGELFF NA TRBJ2-2 TRBV7-2 NA
TGTGCCAGCAGTTACTCGATTGACAGTTACTACAATGAGCAGTTCTTC CASSYSIDSYYNEQFF NA TRBJ2-1 TRBV6-2/TRBV6-3 few
TGCGCCAGCAGCCACTACATAGCGGGGGGGCCTTACGAAGAGACCCAGTACTTC CASSHYIAGGPYEETQYF TRBD2 TRBJ2-5 TRBV4-3 NA
TGTGCCAGCAGCACGGGATTACTTTCCTACGAGCAGTACTTC CASSTGLLSYEQYF NA TRBJ2-7 TRBV3-1/TRBV3-2 NA
TGTGCCAGCAGCCCCGGAAAGCTAGCGGGGCAAGAGACCCAGTACTTC CASSPGKLAGQETQYF TRBD2 TRBJ2-5 TRBV5-4 NA
TGTGCCAGCAGCTCGGAGATAAATCAGCCCCAGCATTTT CASSSEINQPQHF NA TRBJ1-5 TRBV5-5 NA
TGTGCCATCAGTGATGGACAGGACAGGTCCTCGAGGGAGCAGTACTTC CAISDGQDRSSREQYF TRBD1 TRBJ2-7 TRBV10-3 NA
TGTGCCAGTAGTGCCCGGACTAGTCTTGGCGTATCGCAGTTCTTC CASSARTSLGVSQFF TRBD2 TRBJ2-1 TRBV19 NA
TGTGCCAGCAGTGAATACTGGGGGCCCTCCTACGAGCAGTACTTC CASSEYWGPSYEQYF NA TRBJ2-7 TRBV6-1 once
TGTGCCAGCAGCTCAGCCCTCGGGGGGGGCACCGGGGAGCTGTTTTTT CASSSALGGGTGELFF TRBD2 TRBJ2-2 TRBV7-2 NA
TGTGCCAGCAGGGGGGACAGTAACACTGAAGCTTTCTTT CASRGDSNTEAFF TRBD1 TRBJ1-1 TRBV6-5 NA
TGTGCCAGCAGCCAGAGAGCGAGCAATCAGGAGCAGTACTTC CASSQRASNQEQYF NA TRBJ2-7 TRBV3-1/TRBV3-2 NA
TGTGCCAGCAGATGGGGACTAGCGGGGGGCTACGAGCAGTACTTC CASRWGLAGGYEQYF TRBD2 TRBJ2-7 TRBV5-6 NA
TGCGCCAGCAGCTCCGGGACAGCCTTCTACGAGCAGTACTTC CASSSGTAFYEQYF TRBD1 TRBJ2-7 TRBV5-1 NA
TGCAGTGCTAGTAGTGGCTACACCTTC CSASSGYTF NA TRBJ1-2 TRBV20-1 NA
TGTGCCAGCAGCCGCGGGGGCACGGAAGCTTTCTTT CASSRGGTEAFF NA TRBJ1-1 TRBV4-2 NA
TGTGCCAGCAGCCAAGATCGACCGGGACCGCAGACATACGAGCAGTACTTC CASSQDRPGPQTYEQYF NA TRBJ2-7 TRBV3-1/TRBV3-2 NA
TGTGCCAGCTCCACCACCTCTGTTAGCGGGACTTACAATGAGCAGTTCTTC CASSTTSVSGTYNEQFF TRBD2 TRBJ2-1 TRBV18 NA
TGTGCCAGCAGCTTAGGGGGGTCCTTAGCCAAAAACATTCAGTACTTC CASSLGGSLAKNIQYF NA TRBJ2-4 TRBV5-6 once
TGCGCCAGCAGCCAAAATAGCGGGAGGGATTTCAGCACAGATACGCAGTATTTT CASSQNSGRDFSTDTQYF TRBD2 TRBJ2-3 TRBV4-3 NA